This T cell receptor (beta chain) was sequenced during a study of blood T cell repertoires in COVID-19. Across roughly 25 US areas, participants ranged in age from roughly 18 to 95 years. Assignments of participants to cohorts depended upon their own reported clinical history. Recovered Cohort 3 donors showed two negative PCRs, clearance, or symptom resolution. CDR3 size: 13 residues. CDR1 is MGHDK and CDR2 is SYGVNS in the germline V gene. Trimming at V came to 4 bases and at J to 8 bases, leaving 6 bases not matched to a gene. Profiling relied on immunoSEQ multiplex PCR, and the TCRdb table lists in-frame clones only, not all of them. This sample has some 160,000 clones, with more than 75% found just once.

The clonotype comes from a woman aged 50 to 60 who had recovered from COVID-19. V is TRBV25-1 and J is TRBJ1-2; TRBD1 aligns across 8 bases. Sequencing input: PBMCs or T cells enriched from blood (not recorded which). CDR3 bases: TGTGCCAGCAGTGTACAGGGGGTGGGAGGCTACACCTTC. Protein: CASSVQGVGGYTF.